The sequence of this TCR beta chain was determined in a study of T-cell memory formation after mild COVID-19. Looking at the study overall: There were largely donor-specific TCR clusters. Study conclusions and caveats: There was no confirmation that second-wave clones peaking on day 37 were SARS-CoV-2 specific. Researchers report contracting CD4+ clones mostly in CM and EM, with CD8+ clones in EMRA.

TCRdb passed the 5' RACE reads through MiXCR, listing each CDR3 protein once. The sample comprises 100,000 to 150,000 distinct CDR3 sequences, about 15% of which are singletons, and approximately 5% rests with the top ten. With respect to this clonotype: Its target is unknown.

The J segment lost 3 bases and the V segment lost 4 bases, leaving 4 bases of the junction unmatched. The CDR3 is 15 residues long. Germline-derived CDR1 and CDR2 are DFQATT and SNEGSKA (reference sequence). Sequenced sample: PBMCs or a T cell subset sorted from them (not recorded which). The clonotype comes from a man aged 18-30 years who had mild COVID-19 (a few samples of this study predate the infection). Cell type and time point are not known. This rearrangement joins TRBV20-1 to TRBJ2-7; TRBD2 matches at 15 bases. The CDR3 sequence is CSATGLAGGLYEQYF. The CDR3 DNA reads as TGCAGTGCTACGGGACTAGCGGGAGGACTCTACGAGCAGTACTTC.